These 5 T cell receptor beta chains were sequenced from one sample in a study of Ad26.COV2.S vaccination and SARS-CoV-2 variants. Profiling relied on immunoSEQ multiplex PCR, and the TCRdb table lists in-frame clones only, not all of them. Among about 480,000 clones, around 88% were seen once, and the ten largest hold 9.5% to 15%. Treatment indicated: some 20 received Ad26.COV2.S at low or high dose, single or two shots; about 5 received placebo; per-sample allocation not given. Sampling was done on day 63 after the first vaccine or placebo injection. Material: peripheral blood, obtained in a trial of Ad26.COV2.S vaccine versus placebo. These receptors all stem from a person between 18 and 60 years old who received the Ad26.COV2.S COVID-19 vaccine or a placebo.

The chain joins TRBV6-2 or TRBV6-3 to TRBJ1-1; D is unresolved. Trimming stripped 3 bases from V and 5 bases from J, with 10 bases between. From germline, CDR1 is MNHEY and CDR2 SVGEGT. The CDR3 totals 13 residues. CDR3 amino acids: CASSYYQETEAFF. CDR3 bases: TGTGCCAGCAGTTATTATCAGGAAACTGAAGCTTTCTTT.

This clone was counted a single time. This chain links TRBV5-4 with TRBJ2-5, with 8 bases matching TRBD2. The germline CDR1 and CDR2 sequences are SGHNT and YYREEE (reference sequence). V lost 0 bases and J lost 4; bases outside the gene matches: 11. This CDR3 has 17 amino acids. The chain's CDR3 is CASSLGASGFSRETQYF. As DNA, the CDR3 is TGTGCCAGCAGCTTGGGTGCTAGCGGGTTCTCCAGAGAGACCCAGTACTTC.

The V call is TRBV20-1, the J call TRBJ1-5; D call uncertain. Germline CDR1 is DFQATT and CDR2 is SNEGSKA (reference sequence). V was shortened by 3 bases and J by 9 bases, with 18 bases between the two germline ends. CDR3 length equals 14 residues. For the CDR3, the DNA is TGCAGTGCTAGTACGGGTGAGGATCAGTCGCCCCAGCATTTT. This translates into CSASTGEDQSPQHF.

This clone was observed a single time. The chain links TRBV5-1 to TRBJ2-5; TRBD2 might be the D (5 bases). Trimming left V 5 bases short and J 5 bases short, with 13 bases between. The CDR3 spans 13 residues. Germline assignment: CDR1 SGHRS and CDR2 YFSETQ. For the CDR3, the DNA is TGCGCCAGCAGTGTAAACGGGATGGAGACCCAGTACTTC. This translates into CASSVNGMETQYF. The full variable domain, with the rest looked up from reference TRBV5-1 and TRBJ2-5, is KAGVTQTPRYLIKTRGQQVTLSCSPISGHRSVSWYQQTPGQGLQFLFEYFSETQRNKGNFPGRFSGRQFSNSRSEMNVSTLELGDSALYLCASSVNGMETQYFGPGTRLLVL.

The chain employs TRBV6-1 and TRBJ2-1; no reliable D call. The CDR3 is 18 residues long. V gave up 4 bases and J gave up 4 bases, with 23 bases separating them. Germline values: CDR1 MNHNS, CDR2 SASEGT. The CDR3 loop is CASSAEPPVGINYNEQFF. CDR3 nucleotide sequence: TGTGCCAGCAGTGCAGAACCCCCCGTGGGCATCAATTACAATGAGCAGTTCTTC.